The table lists the clone carrying this T cell receptor (beta chain) with a few counts. Its antigen is currently unknown. The sample belongs to a study of cytomegalovirus exposure and HLA in healthy donors. General study results and limits: Most TCR sequences proved rare, with some public TCRs found in many donors. V- and J-gene trimming of TCR beta was linked (in a later analysis) to a missense DCLRE1C variant.

Germline-derived CDR1 and CDR2 are ENHRY and SYGVKD. Germline trimming cut 4 bases from V and 5 bases from J; bases unmatched to any gene: 10. CDR3 length: 16 amino acids. PCR used 60 Vbeta primers and 13 Jbeta primers. In the original workflow: In a later analysis, 80 million to 100 million unique TCR beta chains included roughly 11 million shared by two or more donors. Repertoires were generated with immunoSEQ multiplex PCR, while TCRdb's copy carries only in-frame clones and drops some. From that table come the V and J calls and clone size; the DNA was used to work out D and trimming. The sample yields around 190,000 clones, more than 75% seen once.

Material for sequencing was PBMCs. This receptor was taken from a woman between 50 and 59 years old in good health and CMV-seronegative. This rearrangement joins TRBV10-3 to TRBJ2-2; 7 bases are a match to TRBD1. In DNA, the CDR3 is TGTGCCATCAGTGCCACCGGGACAGCGGTTACCGGGGAGCTGTTTTTT. It encodes CAISATGTAVTGELFF.